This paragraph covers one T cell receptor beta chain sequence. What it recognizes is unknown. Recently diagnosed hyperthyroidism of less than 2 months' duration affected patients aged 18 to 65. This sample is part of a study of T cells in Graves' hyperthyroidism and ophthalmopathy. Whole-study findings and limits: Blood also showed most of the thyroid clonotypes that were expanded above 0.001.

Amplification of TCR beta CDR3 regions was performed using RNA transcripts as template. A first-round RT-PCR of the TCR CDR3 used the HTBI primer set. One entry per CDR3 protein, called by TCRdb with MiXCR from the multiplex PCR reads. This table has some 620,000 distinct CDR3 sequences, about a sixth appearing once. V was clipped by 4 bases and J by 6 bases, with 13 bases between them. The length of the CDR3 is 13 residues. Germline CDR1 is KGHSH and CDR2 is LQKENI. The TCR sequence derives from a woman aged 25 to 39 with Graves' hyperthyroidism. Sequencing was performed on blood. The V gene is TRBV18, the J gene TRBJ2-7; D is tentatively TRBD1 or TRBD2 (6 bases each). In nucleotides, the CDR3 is TGTGCCAGCTCACTAACGGGGGCCTCCGAGCAGTACTTC. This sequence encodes CASSLTGASEQYF. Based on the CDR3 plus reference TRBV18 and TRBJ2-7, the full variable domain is NAGVMQNPRHLVRRRGQEARLRCSPMKGHSHVYWYRQLPEEGLKFMVYLQKENIIDESGMPKERFSAEFPKEGPSILRIQQVVRGDSAAYFCASSLTGASEQYFGPGTRLTVT.